The 28 T cell receptor beta chains given below trace back to one sample, sequenced in a study of shared clonotypes between healthy human individuals. Only in-frame clones appear in the TCRdb table, and some are missing; sequencing was by immunoSEQ multiplex PCR. This sample yields some 980,000 clones, of which over 75% are seen a single time; approximately 1.5% belongs to the top ten. Material: memory CD4+ T cells sorted from blood. Subset denoted: CD45RA-negative fraction. All receptors come from a man aged 18-30 years in good health.

This clone was recorded only once. The rearrangement joins TRBV30 to TRBJ2-1; possibly TRBD1 or TRBD2 for D (6 bases each). In germline, CDR1 is GTSNPN, CDR2 SVGIG (reference sequence). V was cut by 7 bases and J by 6 bases, with 16 bases left in between. The CDR3 has 13 residues. CDR3 sequence reads: CAFNGGGTNEQFF. The CDR3 coding sequence is TGTGCCTTTAATGGGGGCGGGACCAATGAGCAGTTCTTC.

This clone was detected only a few times. The chain links TRBV5-4 to TRBJ1-4, with D possibly being TRBD1 (6 bases). Trimming cost V 4 bases and J 7 bases, with 17 bases left between them. The germline gives CDR1 SGHNT, CDR2 YYREEE (reference sequence). This CDR3 contains 15 residues. For the CDR3, the DNA is TGTGCCAGCAGCCCCGGGGGCACCGGTAGTGAAAAACTGTTTTTT. This encodes CASSPGGTGSEKLFF.

The CDR3 nucleotides read TGTGCCAGCAGTGTGGATGGCAGGGTCGAAGTCTACGAGCAGTACTTC. Translation gives CASSVDGRVEVYEQYF. The chain carries TRBV2 and TRBJ2-7, with D tentatively TRBD1 (5 bases). V was clipped by 4 bases and J by 3 bases, with 19 bases between them. Germline CDR1 and CDR2: SNHLY and FYNNEI. This CDR3 spans 16 amino acids. Combining the CDR3 with reference TRBV2 and TRBJ2-7 gives the whole variable domain EPEVTQTPSHQVTQMGQEVILRCVPISNHLYFYWYRQILGQKVEFLVSFYNNEISEKSEIFDDQFSVERPDGSNFTLKIRSTKLEDSAMYFCASSVDGRVEVYEQYFGPGTRLTVT.

This chain uses TRBV13 with TRBJ2-7; 9 nucleotides align to TRBD2. The CDR3 consists of 15 residues. Trimming took 3 bases from V and 2 from J; bases not matched to a gene: 5. Germline V gene sequence: CDR1 PRHDT, CDR2 FYEKMQ (reference sequence). As DNA, the CDR3 is TGTGCCAGCAGCTTCCTAGCGGGACAAACCTACGAGCAGTACTTC. This encodes CASSFLAGQTYEQYF.

The rearrangement links TRBV5-3 to TRBJ1-2; D may be TRBD1 (5 bases). TRBV5-3 is placed among ORFs of uncertain function. The CDR3 is made up of 14 amino acids. V lost 1 base, J lost 8 bases, and 15 bases lay in between. CDR3 amino acids: CARSLIGAPTGYTF. The DNA of the CDR3 is TGTGCCAGAAGCTTGATAGGGGCCCCGACGGGCTACACCTTC.

This CDR3 reads CASGLTLTGVASEAFF. CDR3 DNA sequence: TGTGCTAGTGGTTTGACCCTGACAGGGGTCGCCTCTGAAGCTTTCTTT. This rearrangement joins TRBV12-5 to TRBJ1-1; 8 positions match TRBD1. Germline assignment: CDR1 LGHNT and CDR2 FRNRAP. V lost 2 bases, J lost 6 bases, and 11 bases stayed unmatched. The CDR3 loop spans 16 amino acids.

The chain recombines TRBV30 with TRBJ2-2, with no clear D. Germline V lookup: CDR1 GTSNPN, CDR2 SVGIG (reference sequence). The CDR3 has 12 residues. Trimming cost V 3 bases and J 3 bases, with 5 bases left between them. In nucleotides, the CDR3 is TGTGCCTGGAGAGCTTACACCGGGGAGCTGTTTTTT. Translating it yields CAWRAYTGELFF. The entire variable domain, with the rest obtained from reference TRBV30 and TRBJ2-2, is as follows: SQTIHQWPATLVQPVGSPLSLECTVEGTSNPNLYWYRQAAGRGLQLLFYSVGIGQISSEVPQNLSASRPQDRQFILSSKKLLLSDSGFYLCAWRAYTGELFFGEGSRLTVL.

The chain carries TRBV9 and TRBJ1-1; TRBD1 agrees at 10 bases. V lost 5 bases and J lost 5; bases outside the gene matches: 6. The CDR3 sequence is 14 residues long. Germline V gives CDR1 SGDLS, CDR2 YYNGEE. CDR3 region: CASSFGTGETEAFF. CDR3 sequence (DNA): TGTGCCAGCAGTTTTGGGACAGGGGAAACTGAAGCTTTCTTT.

The V gene is TRBV29-1, the J gene TRBJ2-3; no definite D call. The length of the CDR3 is 13 residues. The germline V gene has CDR1 SQVTM and CDR2 ANQGSEA. V was pared by 2 bases and J by 2 bases, with 8 bases between. Here the CDR3 DNA reads TGCAGCGTTGAACGAGAGGCCACAGATACGCAGTATTTT. Its protein is CSVEREATDTQYF.

V usage is TRBV4-3 and J usage is TRBJ2-7; TRBD2 aligns across 12 bases. Germline V gene sequence: CDR1 LGHNA, CDR2 YSLEER. V lost 0 bases and J lost 0; bases outside the gene matches: 9. The CDR3 consists of 19 residues. CDR3 amino acids: CASSQDTGLAGGSSYEQYF. The CDR3 nucleotides read TGCGCCAGCAGCCAAGATACGGGGCTAGCGGGGGGGAGCTCCTACGAGCAGTACTTC.

The CDR3 DNA reads as TGTGCCAGCAGCGGGAAAGCGGCTGACTGCGAGCAGTACTTC. It codes for CASSGKAADCEQYF. This sequence joins TRBV21-1 and TRBJ2-7; TRBD2, the D gene given by the table, was not confirmed from the DNA. TRBV21-1 constitutes a pseudogene. The CDR3 contains 14 residues.

The rearrangement uses TRBV18 and TRBJ2-2, with 14 bases lining up with TRBD2. The CDR3 loop spans 17 amino acids. J gave up 6 bases and V 3 bases, and 6 bases lay outside the gene matches. Germline CDR1 reads KGHSH; CDR2 reads LQKENI. CDR3 in amino acids: CASSPAGLAGGAGELFF. The CDR3 DNA reads TGTGCCAGCTCACCTGCAGGACTAGCGGGAGGTGCCGGGGAGCTGTTTTTT.

The chain combines TRBV5-4 with TRBJ2-3; D is possibly TRBD1 or TRBD2 (5 bases each). The germline CDR1 and CDR2 sequences are SGHNT and YYREEE (reference sequence). CDR3 length: 16 residues. Trimming left V 0 bases short and J 3 bases short, with 14 bases between. CDR3 coding DNA: TGTGCCAGCAGCTTGGAAGCAGGGAGAGGGACAGATACGCAGTATTTT. Its translation is CASSLEAGRGTDTQYF.

Turning to this clone: The sample has other DNA sequences that encode this CDR3 too. The genes are TRBV5-1 and TRBJ2-7; D not certain. Germline V lookup: CDR1 SGHRS, CDR2 YFSETQ. V lost 0 bases to trimming and J lost 3 bases, with 10 bases between them. CDR3 length: 14 amino acids. The CDR3 DNA follows: TGCGCCAGCAGCTTGGGGGTGGGCGTCTACGAGCAGTACTTC. Amino acids: CASSLGVGVYEQYF.

This clone was picked up one time. The V call is TRBV5-1, the J call TRBJ2-1; 10 bases are shared with TRBD1. The CDR3 has 16 amino acids. Germline-derived CDR1 and CDR2 are SGHRS and YFSETQ. V lost 4 bases and J lost 6; bases outside the gene matches: 10. The CDR3, as DNA: TGCGCCAGCAGCCCTACGGGACAGGGGTTTGGCAATGAGCAGTTCTTC. Its translation: CASSPTGQGFGNEQFF.

CDR3 nucleotide sequence: TGCAGCGCAATCACAGGGTTGCTTAAGAATGAAAAACTGTTTTTT. Translation: CSAITGLLKNEKLFF. The chain is built from TRBV29-1 and TRBJ1-4; TRBD1 is a possible D gene (6 bases). The CDR3 spans 15 residues. V was clipped by 7 bases and J by 5 bases, with 20 bases between them. Germline V CDR1 and CDR2: SQVTM, ANQGSEA.

This chain connects TRBV5-1 to TRBJ2-7, with D possibly being TRBD1 (6 bases). Trimming removed 1 base from V and 4 bases from J, with 15 bases in between. The length of the CDR3 is 15 residues. The germline V gene has CDR1 SGHRS and CDR2 YFSETQ. CDR3 coding DNA: TGCGCCAGCAGCTTGAGGGGGACCACGGGGTACGAGCAGTACTTC. Translating it yields CASSLRGTTGYEQYF.

The chain employs TRBV27 and TRBJ1-1; D is perhaps TRBD1 (6 bases). CDR1 is MNHEY, CDR2 SMNVEV, per germline (reference sequence). Trimming left V 3 bases short and J 1 base short, with 12 bases between. The CDR3 extends over 15 amino acids. The chain's CDR3 is CASSFGIGGNTEAFF. The CDR3, as DNA: TGTGCCAGCAGTTTCGGAATAGGGGGGAACACTGAAGCTTTCTTT.

The chain recombines TRBV19 with TRBJ2-5, with 7 bases lining up with TRBD1. Germline values: CDR1 LNHDA, CDR2 SQIVND (reference sequence). The CDR3 length is 13 residues. The V segment lost 11 bases and the J segment 4 bases; nucleotides outside the gene matches: 10. For the CDR3, the DNA is TGTGCCTCTAAGGGGACAGCGTCAGAGACCCAGTACTTC. Protein product: CASKGTASETQYF.

The chain employs TRBV7-2 and TRBJ2-1, with D perhaps matching TRBD1 (6 bases). Germline CDR1 reads SGHTA; CDR2 reads FQGNSA. The germline V and J ends were trimmed by 1 base and 10 bases, with 11 bases remaining between them. The CDR3 covers 13 residues. The CDR3 DNA sequence: TGTGCCAGCAGCTTAGGACAGGCCCGGGAGCAGTTCTTC. It specifies CASSLGQAREQFF.

CDR3 coding DNA: TGTGCCAGCAGCGTATTGGGGGGACTAGCGGGTGAGACCCAGTACTTC. It specifies CASSVLGGLAGETQYF. The rearrangement uses TRBV9 and TRBJ2-5; 12 bases agree with TRBD2. CDR1 and CDR2 from the germline V gene are SGDLS and YYNGEE. The CDR3 extends over 16 amino acids. V lost 1 base to trimming and J lost 5 bases; unmatched junction nucleotides: 6.

The gene calls are TRBV9 and TRBJ2-5; possibly TRBD1 for D (5 bases). CDR3 size: 16 residues. The V end was cut by 0 bases, the J end by 1 base, with 13 bases between. CDR1 and CDR2 (germline): SGDLS, YYNGEE. CDR3 sequence (DNA): TGTGCCAGCAGCGTAGGGGAAGGGGCTCTCCAAGAGACCCAGTACTTC. Its translation is CASSVGEGALQETQYF. The variable domain in full, with the rest retrieved from reference TRBV9 and TRBJ2-5, is DSGVTQTPKHLITATGQRVTLRCSPRSGDLSVYWYQQSLDQGLQFLIQYYNGEERAKGNILERFSAQQFPDLHSELNLSSLELGDSALYFCASSVGEGALQETQYFGPGTRLLVL.

The J gene is TRBJ2-2, the V gene TRBV9; D ambiguous. From germline, CDR1 is SGDLS and CDR2 YYNGEE. This CDR3 is 15 amino acids long. V gave up 4 bases and J gave up 4 bases, with 14 bases separating them. The CDR3 DNA reads as TGTGCCAGCAGCCCAGAGTTAAGAGCCACCGGGGAGCTGTTTTTT. Translating it yields CASSPELRATGELFF. The full variable domain, with the rest looked up from reference TRBV9 and TRBJ2-2, is DSGVTQTPKHLITATGQRVTLRCSPRSGDLSVYWYQQSLDQGLQFLIQYYNGEERAKGNILERFSAQQFPDLHSELNLSSLELGDSALYFCASSPELRATGELFFGEGSRLTVL.

This clone turned up a few times. This chain uses TRBV5-1 with TRBJ1-2; 7 bases match TRBD1. The CDR3 is 15 amino acids. The ends lost 7 bases at V and 4 bases at J; junction bases unmatched: 13. Germline CDR1 and CDR2: SGHRS and YFSETQ. The CDR3 is CASRPITGVVYGYTF. The CDR3 DNA is TGCGCCAGCCGACCGATAACAGGGGTGGTCTATGGCTACACCTTC.

The chain carries TRBV19 and TRBJ2-7; D remains unclear. Germline V CDR1 and CDR2: LNHDA, SQIVND (reference sequence). This CDR3 spans 14 amino acids. Trimming removed 7 bases from V and 0 bases from J, with 13 bases in between. CDR3 bases: TGTGCCAGTACTCTTTCGGCGAACTCCTACGAGCAGTACTTC. Translating gives CASTLSANSYEQYF.

The chain uses TRBV6-1 and TRBJ1-2; 11 nucleotides line up with TRBD1. J was trimmed by 8 bases and V by 5 bases; bases with no gene match: 4. From germline, CDR1 is MNHNS and CDR2 SASEGT. CDR3 length equals 13 residues. This CDR3 is CASSLGQGEGYTF. The CDR3 DNA reads as TGTGCCAGCAGTTTGGGACAGGGGGAAGGCTACACCTTC.

The rearrangement uses TRBV15 and TRBJ2-3, with 9 bases that match TRBD2. Germline CDR1 is LNHNV and CDR2 is YYDKDF (reference sequence). V lost 4 bases and J lost 2; bases outside the gene matches: 22. There are 21 residues in the CDR3. CDR3 DNA sequence: TGTGCCACCAGCACAAGACCATTGACAGGGAAGAGACTAGCGGACACAGATACGCAGTATTTT. It yields the protein CATSTRPLTGKRLADTDTQYF.

The chain uses TRBV6-4 and TRBJ2-5; perhaps TRBD2 as D (6 bases). Germline CDR1 MRHNA, CDR2 SNTAGT. CDR3 length: 13 amino acids. Trimming removed 6 bases at V and 5 bases at J, with 13 bases between. CDR3 amino acids: CASSPGRGETQYF. CDR3 coding DNA: TGTGCCAGCAGCCCCGGGAGAGGGGAGACCCAGTACTTC.